This record concerns one TCR beta chain sequence. This record comes from a study of blood T cell repertoires in COVID-19. V gave up 4 bases and J gave up 0 bases; unmatched junction bases: 5. This CDR3 has 15 amino acids. Germline CDR1 and CDR2: SGHRS and YFSETQ. TCRdb's copy holds only in-frame clones and misses some; the assay was immunoSEQ multiplex PCR. Found here are around 440,000 clones, approximately 88% of them singletons; the top ten hold roughly 12%. The sequencing sample was made of peripheral blood. The source of this sequence is a woman between 45 and 65 years old with COVID-19, enrolled during active disease. The chain carries TRBV5-1 and TRBJ1-1, with 8 positions matching TRBD1. CDR3 DNA: TGCGCCAGCAGCGATGGACAGGGAGTGAACACTGAAGCTTTCTTT. Protein sequence: CASSDGQGVNTEAFF.